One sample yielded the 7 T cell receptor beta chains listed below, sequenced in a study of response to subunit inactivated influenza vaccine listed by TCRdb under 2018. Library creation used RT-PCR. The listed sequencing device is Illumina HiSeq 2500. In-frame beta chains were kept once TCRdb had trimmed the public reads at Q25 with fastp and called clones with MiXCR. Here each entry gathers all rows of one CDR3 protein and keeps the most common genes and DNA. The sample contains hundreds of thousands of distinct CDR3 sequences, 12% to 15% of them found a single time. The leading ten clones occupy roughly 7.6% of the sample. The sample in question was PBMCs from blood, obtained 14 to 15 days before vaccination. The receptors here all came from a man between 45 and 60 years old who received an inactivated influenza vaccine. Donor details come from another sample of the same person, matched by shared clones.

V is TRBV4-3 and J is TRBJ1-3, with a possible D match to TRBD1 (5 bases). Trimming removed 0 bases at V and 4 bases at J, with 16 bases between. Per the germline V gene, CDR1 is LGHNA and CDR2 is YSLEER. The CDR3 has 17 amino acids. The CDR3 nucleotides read TGCGCCAGCAGCCAAGATACACAGGTTTATTCCGGAAACACCATATATTTT. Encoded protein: CASSQDTQVYSGNTIYF.

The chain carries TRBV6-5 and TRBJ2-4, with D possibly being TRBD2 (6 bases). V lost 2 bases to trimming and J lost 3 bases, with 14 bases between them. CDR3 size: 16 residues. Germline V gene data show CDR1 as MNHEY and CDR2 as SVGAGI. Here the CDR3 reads CASSYGGLDGKNIQYF. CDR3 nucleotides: TGTGCCAGCAGTTACGGGGGGTTGGATGGCAAAAACATTCAGTACTTC.

CDR3 protein: CASSLAEWGYTF. The CDR3 coding sequence is TGTGCCAGCAGCTTAGCAGAGTGGGGCTACACCTTC. The chain couples TRBV7-2 to TRBJ1-2; no clear D. Per germline, CDR1 SGHTA and CDR2 FQGNSA. V gave up 0 bases and J gave up 8 bases, with 7 bases separating them. The CDR3 contains 12 residues.

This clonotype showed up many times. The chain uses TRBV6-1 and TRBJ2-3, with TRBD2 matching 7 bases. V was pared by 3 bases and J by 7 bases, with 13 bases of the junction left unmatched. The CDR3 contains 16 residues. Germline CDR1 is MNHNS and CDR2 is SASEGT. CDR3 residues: CASSDAGMGGRNTQYF. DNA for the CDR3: TGTGCCAGCAGTGACGCAGGGATGGGCGGGAGAAATACGCAGTATTTT.

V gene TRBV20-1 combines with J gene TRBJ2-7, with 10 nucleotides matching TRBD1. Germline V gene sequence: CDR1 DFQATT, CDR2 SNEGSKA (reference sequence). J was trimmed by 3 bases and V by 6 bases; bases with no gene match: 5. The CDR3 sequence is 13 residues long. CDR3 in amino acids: CSARDRGNYEQYF. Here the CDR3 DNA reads TGCAGTGCAAGGGACAGGGGAAACTACGAGCAGTACTTC.

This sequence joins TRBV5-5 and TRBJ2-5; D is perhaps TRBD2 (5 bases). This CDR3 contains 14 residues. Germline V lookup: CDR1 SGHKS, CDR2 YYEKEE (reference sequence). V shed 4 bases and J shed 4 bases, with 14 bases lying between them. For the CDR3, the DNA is TGTGCCAGCAGCCCGCGGGCCATTAGAGAGACCCAGTACTTC. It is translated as CASSPRAIRETQYF.

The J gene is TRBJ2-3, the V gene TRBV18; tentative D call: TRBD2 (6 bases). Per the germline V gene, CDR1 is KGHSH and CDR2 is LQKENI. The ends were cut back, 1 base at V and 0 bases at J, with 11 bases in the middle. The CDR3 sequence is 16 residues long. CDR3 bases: TGTGCCAGCTCACCACGGGGGAGCGGGAGCACAGATACGCAGTATTTT. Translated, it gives CASSPRGSGSTDTQYF.